These T cell receptor beta chains were read from a single sample in a study of blood T cell repertoires in COVID-19. Profiled with immunoSEQ multiplex PCR; TCRdb holds only in-frame clones, not every one. The table lists more than 110,000 clones, approximately 80% of them singletons. Sequenced input: PBMCs or T cells enriched from blood (not recorded which). Receptors originate from a woman in her late teens or twenties who had been exposed to COVID-19. The CDR3 runs from the conserved cysteine through the conserved F or W. Each record gives: J gene, CDR3 length, clone size, V gene, D gene, CDR3 DNA, CDR3 protein. A D gene is named only where the DNA matches it firmly. The size entry is marked missing in some rows and otherwise reads once, few, many or a size class.

>TRBJ1-6|17|NA|TRBV2|TRBD1
TGTGCCAGCAGGAACCGGGACAGGGGGCAATTTAATTCACCCCTCCACTTT
CASRNRDRGQFNSPLHF
>TRBJ2-3|12|once|TRBV9|NA
TGTGCCAGCAGCGTACAGGGGAATACGCAGTATTTT
CASSVQGNTQYF
>TRBJ1-5|12|few|TRBV30|TRBD1
TGTGCCTTTTGGACAGGTAATCAGCCCCAGCATTTT
CAFWTGNQPQHF
>TRBJ2-5|15|NA|TRBV10-1|NA
TGCGCCAGCAGTGAGTTTACAGGGTTGCAAGAGACCCAGTACTTC
CASSEFTGLQETQYF
>TRBJ2-7|14|NA|TRBV6-6|TRBD2
TGTGCCAGCAGTACCCGGGGGGACTCCTACGAGCAGTACTTC
CASSTRGDSYEQYF
>TRBJ2-5|15|once|TRBV20-1|TRBD2
TGCAGTGCTAGTTTGTCTAGCGGGACGGGAGAGACCCAGTACTTC
CSASLSSGTGETQYF
>TRBJ2-5|16|NA|TRBV4-2|NA
TGTGCCAGCAGCCAAGAACTAGGGTTAGACCAAGAGACCCAGTACTTC
CASSQELGLDQETQYF
>TRBJ2-1|11|NA|TRBV30|TRBD2
TGTGCCTGGGGACTAGTGTATGAGCAGTTCTTC
CAWGLVYEQFF
>TRBJ2-4|14|NA|TRBV29-1|NA
TGCAGCGTTGGTGCGACAGTAGCCAAAAACATTCAGTACTTC
CSVGATVAKNIQYF
>TRBJ2-1|18|NA|TRBV5-1|TRBD2
TGCGCCAGCAGCTCGTCAGGACTAGCGGGAACCGGTAGCAATGAGCAGTTCTTC
CASSSSGLAGTGSNEQFF
>TRBJ2-5|16|NA|TRBV28|TRBD1
TGTGCCAGCAGTAAGACCGGGACAGGGGTAAGGGAGACCCAGTACTTC
CASSKTGTGVRETQYF
>TRBJ2-7|14|once|TRBV6-6|TRBD2
TGTGCCAGCAGAACTAGCGGGAGGGAATACGAGCAGTACTTC
CASRTSGREYEQYF
>TRBJ2-7|15|NA|TRBV11-2|TRBD1
TGTGCCAGCAGCTGGGACAGGGGCCGATCCTACGAGCAGTACTTC
CASSWDRGRSYEQYF
>TRBJ2-7|17|NA|TRBV7-2|TRBD2
TGTGCCAGCAGCCTCAGACTAGCGGGGATCACTGTGTACGAGCAGTACTTC
CASSLRLAGITVYEQYF
>TRBJ1-1|17|NA|TRBV10-2|NA
TGCGCCAGCAGTGAGCCTGCAGGGGCGCTCGAGAACACTGAAGCTTTCTTT
CASSEPAGALENTEAFF
>TRBJ2-2|15|NA|TRBV7-9|NA
TGTGCCAGCAGCTTAATTATGGCCAACACCGGGGAGCTGTTTTTT
CASSLIMANTGELFF